Here is one T cell receptor beta chain with its context. Its antigen is unidentified. Several immunoSEQ plates received, in even portions, the genomic DNA of each subset. Repertoires were generated with immunoSEQ multiplex PCR, while TCRdb's copy carries only in-frame clones and drops some. The repertoire includes over a million clones, roughly 97% of them detected once, and approximately 1.2% sits in the top ten. This specimen belongs to a study of shared clonotypes between healthy human individuals. General study points: Rarefaction revealed incomplete sorted-subset sequencing despite large depth. Shared clonotypes across all four donors exceeded non-shared ones in generation probability. Generally, naive subsets (rather than memory subsets) showed larger estimated richness.

The ends were cut back, 3 bases at V and 11 bases at J, with 22 bases in the middle. CDR1 and CDR2 from the germline V gene are SQVTM and ANQGSEA. The CDR3 length is 14 residues. Sequencing input: naive CD4+ T cells sorted from blood. Subset defined: CD45RA+ positively selected. This sequence joins TRBV29-1 and TRBJ1-2, with TRBD1 as a possible D gene (5 bases). The TCR originated in a man aged 25 to 45 in good health. The CDR3 loop reads CSVDNFPGGGRYTF. As DNA, the CDR3 is TGCAGCGTTGACAATTTCCCCGGGGGAGGAAGATACACCTTC.